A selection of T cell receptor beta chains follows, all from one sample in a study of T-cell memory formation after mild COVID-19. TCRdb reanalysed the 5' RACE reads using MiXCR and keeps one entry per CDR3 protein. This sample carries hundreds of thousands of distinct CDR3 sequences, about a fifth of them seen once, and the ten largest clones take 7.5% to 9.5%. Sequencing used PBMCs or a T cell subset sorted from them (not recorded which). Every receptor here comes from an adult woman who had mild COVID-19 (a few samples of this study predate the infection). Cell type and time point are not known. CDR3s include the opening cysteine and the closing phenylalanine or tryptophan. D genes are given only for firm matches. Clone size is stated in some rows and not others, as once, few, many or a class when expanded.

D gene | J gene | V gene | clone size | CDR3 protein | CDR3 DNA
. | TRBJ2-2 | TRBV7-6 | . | CASSFLASLNTGELFF | TGTGCCAGCAGCTTTCTGGCCTCCCTTAACACCGGGGAGCTGTTTTTT
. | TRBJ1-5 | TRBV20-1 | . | CSARVLGQVDQPQHF | TGCAGTGCTAGAGTATTGGGGCAGGTTGATCAGCCCCAGCATTTT
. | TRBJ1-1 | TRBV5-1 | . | CASSFQDRNTEAFF | TGCGCCAGCAGCTTTCAGGACAGGAACACTGAAGCTTTCTTT
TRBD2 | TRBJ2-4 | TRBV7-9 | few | CASSIKREAYFGNIQYF | TGTGCCAGCAGCATCAAGCGGGAGGCGTATTTCGGAAACATTCAGTACTTC
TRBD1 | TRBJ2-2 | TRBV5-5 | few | CASSEGAHTGELFF | TGTGCCAGCAGCGAGGGGGCGCACACCGGGGAGCTGTTTTTT
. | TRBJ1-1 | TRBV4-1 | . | CASSQDSSGNTEAFF | TGCGCCAGCAGCCAAGACTCGTCGGGGAACACTGAAGCTTTCTTT
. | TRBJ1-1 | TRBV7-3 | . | CASSLTGDSRTEAFF | TGTGCCAGCAGCTTAACGGGCGACTCTCGTACTGAAGCTTTCTTT
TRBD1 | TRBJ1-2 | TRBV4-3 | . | CASRQEDRFYGYTF | TGCGCCAGCAGACAAGAGGACAGGTTCTATGGCTACACCTTC
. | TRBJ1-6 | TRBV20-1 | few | CSARDRGKGGLDNSPLHF | TGCAGTGCTAGAGATCGAGGAAAGGGAGGACTGGATAATTCACCCCTCCACTTT
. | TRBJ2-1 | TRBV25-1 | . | CASSVTGTIIYNEQFF | TGTGCCAGCAGTGTCACCGGGACAATTATCTACAATGAGCAGTTCTTC
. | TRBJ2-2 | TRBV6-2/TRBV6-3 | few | CASSRPYPTGELFF | TGTGCCAGCAGTAGACCCTACCCCACCGGGGAGCTGTTTTTT
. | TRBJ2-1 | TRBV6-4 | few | CASSDGVNYNEQFF | TGTGCCAGCAGTGACGGGGTTAATTACAATGAGCAGTTCTTC